Listed here are 11 T cell receptor beta chains from one sample, sequenced in a study of blood T cells in healthy people across ages. A sample-barcoded 5' primer and a J-beta primer mix were used in a second PCR of about 7 to 11 cycles. Via MiXCR, TCRdb re-called the 5' RACE reads, giving one row per CDR3 protein. The sample lists roughly 700,000 distinct CDR3 sequences; 20% to 30% were seen once. These data were also filed under a second study, of T cells of mothers and their children.

The material sequenced was blood. The receptors were gathered from a boy younger than 18 in good health.

This chain links TRBV19 with TRBJ2-4; D may be TRBD1 or TRBD2 (5 bases each). Germline V gene lookup returns CDR1 LNHDA and CDR2 SQIVND (reference sequence). The CDR3 consists of 18 residues. Deletions cut 2 bases from V and 4 bases from J, with 21 bases between. The CDR3 sequence is CASSISLGTRSIKNIQYF. Here the CDR3 DNA reads TGTGCCAGTAGTATATCGTTGGGGACCCGAAGTATAAAAAACATTCAGTACTTC.

The chain recombines TRBV5-1 with TRBJ2-1; 7 bases are a match to TRBD2. The trim removed 2 bases at V and 5 bases at J, leaving 7 bases unmatched. The CDR3 contains 15 residues. From germline, CDR1 is SGHRS and CDR2 YFSETQ. The CDR3 region has the DNA TGCGCCAGCAGCTTCCCTACTCTAGCGGACAATGAGCAGTTCTTC. Translated, it gives CASSFPTLADNEQFF.

The J gene is TRBJ2-7, the V gene TRBV4-1; D is uncertain. CDR3 length equals 13 residues. The ends were cut back, 0 bases at V and 8 bases at J, with 11 bases in the middle. Germline CDR1 reads MGHRA; CDR2 reads YSYEKL. As DNA, the CDR3 is TGCGCCAGCAGCCAAGATGAGGCCCTAAAGCAGTACTTC. Protein: CASSQDEALKQYF.

This sequence joins TRBV4-2 and TRBJ1-5; no clear D. Germline V gene data show CDR1 as LGHNA and CDR2 as YNFKEQ. The CDR3 loop spans 15 amino acids. V gave up 0 bases and J gave up 5 bases, with 11 bases separating them. This CDR3 is CASSQETAGDQPQHF. DNA of the CDR3: TGTGCCAGCAGCCAAGAGACGGCAGGCGATCAGCCCCAGCATTTT.

This clonotype has more than one count but fewer than ten. The rearrangement joins TRBV7-2 to TRBJ2-2, with 7 bases fitting TRBD2. Germline CDR1 reads SGHTA; CDR2 reads FQGNSA. Trimming took 3 bases from V and 7 from J; bases not matched to a gene: 2. The CDR3 has 13 amino acids. CDR3 nucleotides: TGTGCCAGCAGCTTTACTAGCGACGGGGAGCTGTTTTTT. Its protein product is CASSFTSDGELFF. Full variable domain (outside the CDR3, taken from reference TRBV7-2 and TRBJ2-2): GAGVSQSPSNKVTEKGKDVELRCDPISGHTALYWYRQSLGQGLEFLIYFQGNSAPDKSGLPSDRFSAERTGGSVSTLTIQRTQQEDSAVYLCASSFTSDGELFFGEGSRLTVL.

V usage is TRBV27 and J usage is TRBJ2-3, with D possibly TRBD2 on 5 matching bases. Per germline, CDR1 MNHEY and CDR2 SMNVEV (reference sequence). The CDR3 runs to 12 residues. The V and J ends lost 6 bases and 2 bases respectively, with 6 bases between them. The CDR3 sequence: CASSDYTDTQYF. Written as DNA, the CDR3 is TGTGCCAGCAGCGACTACACAGATACGCAGTATTTT.

This clonotype was seen a few times. The chain couples TRBV29-1 to TRBJ2-6; perhaps TRBD2 as D (6 bases). This CDR3 has 16 amino acids. V lost 7 bases to trimming and J lost 0 bases, with 16 bases between them. The germline V gene encodes CDR1 SQVTM and CDR2 ANQGSEA. The CDR3 bases are TGCAGCGGGCCCGGGACTGGAGACTCTGGGGCCAACGTCCTGACTTTC. This codes for CSGPGTGDSGANVLTF.

J is TRBJ2-5 and V is TRBV24-1, with a weak D call TRBD1 (7 bases). This CDR3 is built from 14 residues. Germline CDR1 is KGHDR and CDR2 is SFDVKD. V lost 4 bases and J 5 bases, leaving 13 bases between the germline ends. CDR3: CATSDPRGRETQYF. The DNA for the CDR3 is TGTGCCACCAGTGACCCCAGGGGGAGGGAGACCCAGTACTTC.

The table lists this clonotype with a few counts. The rearrangement joins TRBV7-9 to TRBJ2-3; D call uncertain. The CDR3 covers 13 residues. Deletions cut 5 bases from V and 6 bases from J, with 12 bases between. Germline V gene data show CDR1 as SEHNR and CDR2 as FQNEAQ (reference sequence). This CDR3 is CASSTPTRDTQYF. CDR3 sequence (DNA): TGTGCCAGCAGCACCCCCACAAGGGATACGCAGTATTTT.

This clonotype was seen a few times. The chain carries TRBV27 and TRBJ1-2; D gene unclear. The CDR3 is 13 amino acids. The V gene lost 0 bases and the J gene lost 5 bases, with 7 bases spanning the gap. CDR1 is MNHEY and CDR2 is SMNVEV in the germline V gene (reference sequence). The CDR3 bases are TGTGCCAGCAGTTTATCCCTGGCTTATGGCTACACCTTC. Translation: CASSLSLAYGYTF.

V and J are TRBV25-1 and TRBJ2-5; 10 nucleotides align to TRBD2. TRBJ2-1 explains the end of the DNA better; the J call may be wrong. The length of the CDR3 is 16 residues. Germline V gene sequence: CDR1 MGHDK, CDR2 SYGVNS. CDR3 bases: TGTGCCAGCAGTGAATATCTAGCGGGAGAGATCGATGAGCAGTTCTTC. Its protein product is CASSEYLAGEIDEQFF.